These 27 T cell receptor beta chains were all obtained from the same sample, sequenced in a study of CD8+CD57+ T cells in acquired aplastic anemia. An expansion of CD8+CD57+ cells by flow cytometry had been shown in patients chosen for sequencing. According to the study, genomic DNA was the template for TCR beta VDJ and CDR3 profiling. MiXCR was run by TCRdb on the reads, yielding one entry per CDR3 protein. Here the sample spans over 150,000 distinct CDR3 sequences, over 50% being singletons. What was sequenced was sorted CD4+, CD8+, or CD8+CD57+ T cells (not recorded which) from PBMCs. All receptors come from a human donor with aplastic anemia.

The J gene is TRBJ2-7, the V gene TRBV10-2, with 7 bases fitting TRBD1. The ends lost 6 bases at V and 3 bases at J; junction bases unmatched: 5. Looked up from germline, CDR1 is WSHSY and CDR2 is SAAADI. The length of the CDR3 is 13 residues. The CDR3 bases are TGCGCCAGCAGATCGGGACAGAACTACGAGCAGTACTTC. Amino acids: CASRSGQNYEQYF.

The rearrangement links TRBV12-3 or TRBV12-4 to TRBJ1-4, with 10 bases fitting TRBD1. The CDR3 runs 17 residues. The V gene end was trimmed by 1 base and the J gene end by 3 bases; junction bases not matched to a gene: 5. The CDR3: CASSLEGQGRANEKLFF. As DNA, the CDR3 is TGTGCCAGCAGTTTAGAGGGACAGGGGCGGGCTAATGAAAAACTGTTTTTT.

This chain uses TRBV24-1 with TRBJ2-1; D gene unclear. Trimming stripped 4 bases from V and 12 bases from J, with 9 bases between. The CDR3 runs to 11 residues. Germline V gene lookup returns CDR1 KGHDR and CDR2 SFDVKD. The CDR3 sequence is CATSDGPRQFF. The CDR3 bases are TGTGCCACCAGTGACGGCCCTCGGCAGTTCTTC.

This clonotype appeared many times. The chain couples TRBV4-1 to TRBJ1-1; D is unclear. Per the germline V gene, CDR1 is MGHRA and CDR2 is YSYEKL. CDR3 length: 15 residues. Trimming left V 0 bases short and J 11 bases short, with 19 bases between. The CDR3: CASSQDKSIGNGAFF. For the CDR3, the DNA is TGCGCCAGCAGCCAAGATAAATCTATCGGGAACGGGGCTTTCTTT.

The table lists this clonotype with a count of one. This may arise from a read error, as a much more abundant clone is one base away. The chain employs TRBV11-1 and TRBJ1-2; D is unclear. Trimming shortened V by 4 bases and J by 5 bases, and 20 bases separated the two germline ends. CDR3 length: 16 amino acids. The germline V gene has CDR1 SGHAT and CDR2 FQDESV (reference sequence). The chain's CDR3 is CASSSRVRAVGYGYTF. Written as DNA, the CDR3 is TGTGCCAGCAGCTCCCGCGTCCGGGCGGTAGGGTATGGCTACACCTTC.

The V and J genes are TRBV20-1 and TRBJ2-7; 11 bases agree with TRBD2. Germline CDR1 reads DFQATT; CDR2 reads SNEGSKA (reference sequence). Losses at the gene ends were 6 bases for V and 2 bases for J; bases not matched to a gene: 6. The CDR3 extends over 14 amino acids. CDR3 bases: TGCAGTGCCCTTCCTAGCGGGAGGCCCTACGAGCAGTACTTC. It is translated as CSALPSGRPYEQYF.

The chain employs TRBV12-3 or TRBV12-4 and TRBJ2-7; D is unclear. Deletions cut 3 bases from V and 3 bases from J, with 12 bases between. The CDR3 has 14 residues. CDR3 loop: CASSLLTPNYEQYF. As DNA, the CDR3 is TGTGCCAGCAGTTTGTTAACACCCAACTACGAGCAGTACTTC.

This clonotype appeared a single time. The V and J genes are TRBV7-8 and TRBJ1-4; TRBD1 agrees at 7 bases. The assigned J gene may be wrong: the sequence end matches TRBJ1-3 better. The CDR3 runs 18 residues. Germline V gives CDR1 SGHVS, CDR2 FQNEAQ. CDR3 region: CASSSNPLDRVAGNTIYF. CDR3 DNA: TGTGCCAGCAGCTCGAACCCCTTAGACAGGGTAGCTGGAAACACCATATATTTT.

The rearrangement uses TRBV2 and TRBJ1-4; unclear D gene. CDR3 length: 14 residues. Trimming took 6 bases from V and 0 from J, leaving 8 bases between them. Germline assignment: CDR1 SNHLY and CDR2 FYNNEI. CDR3: CASRRSPTNEKLFF. Written as DNA, the CDR3 is TGTGCCAGCAGGCGGTCGCCAACTAATGAAAAACTGTTTTTT.

To note about this clonotype: A read error may produce the germline difference seen at one junction end. The V gene is TRBV7-3, the J gene TRBJ1-1, with D uncertain. The CDR3 spans 15 residues. Looked up from germline, CDR1 is SGHTA and CDR2 is FQGTGA. Here the CDR3 reads CTSSVVREGRAEAFF. CDR3 DNA sequence: TGTACCAGCAGCGTAGTGAGGGAGGGTAGGGCTGAAGCTTTCTTT.

The chain carries TRBV12-3 or TRBV12-4 and TRBJ1-4, with D unresolved. The V and J ends lost 0 bases and 6 bases respectively, with 5 bases between them. CDR3 length equals 13 residues. This chain's CDR3 is CASSLALDEKLFF. CDR3 bases: TGTGCCAGCAGTTTAGCCCTAGATGAAAAACTGTTTTTT.

The chain carries TRBV6-2 or TRBV6-3 and TRBJ2-1; D possibly corresponds to TRBD2 (6 bases). Trimming took off 6 bases at V and 4 bases at J, with 13 bases between the two ends. The CDR3 covers 14 residues. Germline V gives CDR1 MNHEY, CDR2 SVGEGT. CDR3 nucleotide sequence: TGTGCCAGCAGCCCTGGGGCGGGGTACAATGAGCAGTTCTTC. As protein: CASSPGAGYNEQFF.

This chain joins TRBV21-1 and TRBJ2-1; whether TRBD2, the table's D call, matches the DNA was not checked. TRBV21-1 is termed a pseudogene. This CDR3 region has 18 residues. The CDR3 sequence: CASSTGTSGGTPYNEQFF. For the CDR3, the DNA is TGTGCCAGCAGCACAGGGACTAGCGGGGGGACACCCTACAATGAGCAGTTCTTC.

This sequence joins TRBV5-4 and TRBJ2-5; 7 bases are shared with TRBD1. The junction had 8 bases not matched to a gene; V was cut back by 3 bases and J by 3 bases. Per germline, CDR1 SGHNT and CDR2 YYREEE (reference sequence). The CDR3 is made up of 15 amino acids. The CDR3 loop reads CASSSRGLDEETQYF. The CDR3 coding sequence is TGTGCCAGCAGCTCAAGGGGGCTAGATGAAGAGACCCAGTACTTC.

The chain is built from TRBV20-1 and TRBJ1-1, with a possible D match to TRBD1 (5 bases). The V end was cut by 5 bases, the J end by 6 bases, with 13 bases between. The germline V gene has CDR1 DFQATT and CDR2 SNEGSKA (reference sequence). The CDR3 contains 12 residues. The CDR3 DNA follows: TGCAGTGCTGGATCGTGGGGGGCTGAAGCTTTCTTT. Its translation: CSAGSWGAEAFF.

In its sample, this clonotype was seen a few times. The V and J genes are TRBV7-3 and TRBJ1-6; D unclear. Germline CDR1 and CDR2: SGHTA and FQGTGA. This CDR3 spans 13 amino acids. V lost 2 bases and J lost 6, with 5 bases in between. The CDR3 coding sequence is TGTGCCAGCAGCTTAGAATTTAATTCACCCCTCCACTTT. It is translated as CASSLEFNSPLHF. Using reference TRBV7-3 and TRBJ1-6 for the parts outside the CDR3, the full variable domain is GAGVSQTPSNKVTEKGKYVELRCDPISGHTALYWYRQSLGQGPEFLIYFQGTGAADDSGLPNDRFFAVRPEGSVSTLKIQRTERGDSAVYLCASSLEFNSPLHFGNGTRLTVT.

This clonotype was picked up many times. The chain carries TRBV7-6 and TRBJ2-5; D perhaps matches TRBD2 (5 bases). This CDR3 is 14 amino acids long. Germline CDR1 reads SGHVS; CDR2 reads FNYEAQ. The V and J ends lost 1 base and 5 bases respectively, with 11 bases between them. The CDR3 region has the DNA TGTGCCAGCAGCTTAGGGAGGCGAGGGGAGACCCAGTACTTC. Translation: CASSLGRRGETQYF. Based on the CDR3 plus reference TRBV7-6 and TRBJ2-5, the full variable domain is GAGVSQSPRYKVTKRGQDVALRCDPISGHVSLYWYRQALGQGPEFLTYFNYEAQQDKSGLPNDRFSAERPEGSISTLTIQRTEQRDSAMYRCASSLGRRGETQYFGPGTRLLVL.

There are many counts of this clonotype. This chain connects TRBV5-5 to TRBJ2-7; D is undetermined. Germline values: CDR1 SGHKS, CDR2 YYEKEE (reference sequence). The length of the CDR3 is 15 residues. V was trimmed by 1 base and J by 6 bases, leaving 17 bases between them. The CDR3 DNA reads as TGTGCCAGCAGCTTGTCTCGTGGGCAGTTGAGCGAGCAGTACTTC. It specifies CASSLSRGQLSEQYF.

This sequence joins TRBV6-2 or TRBV6-3 and TRBJ2-1; D may be TRBD2 (7 bases). The germline CDR1 and CDR2 sequences are MNHEY and SVGEGT. The CDR3 has 16 residues. V was clipped by 6 bases and J by 8 bases, with 23 bases between them. As DNA, the CDR3 is TGTGCCAGCAGGGCATGGTGGGGGGGCCCCATCGATGAGCAGTTCTTC. Residues: CASRAWWGGPIDEQFF.

At least ten counts were recorded for this clonotype. The chain links TRBV6-1 to TRBJ1-2, with D unclear. V lost 6 bases and J 2 bases, leaving 10 bases between the germline ends. This CDR3 comprises 13 residues. Germline V gene sequence: CDR1 MNHNS, CDR2 SASEGT. The CDR3 region is CASRPTLNYGYTF. In DNA, the CDR3 is TGTGCCAGCAGACCGACGCTGAACTATGGCTACACCTTC.

This chain connects TRBV5-6 to TRBJ2-7, with no clear D. The CDR3 is made up of 12 amino acids. CDR1 is SGHDT, CDR2 YYEEEE, per germline. V gave up 3 bases and J gave up 6 bases, with 10 bases separating them. CDR3 sequence reads: CASSSGPSEQYF. CDR3 coding DNA: TGTGCCAGCAGCTCCGGGCCTAGCGAGCAGTACTTC.

This clonotype showed up many times. The genes are TRBV12-3 or TRBV12-4 and TRBJ2-3; TRBD2 matches 9 bases. The CDR3 consists of 15 residues. With V trimmed by 2 bases and J by 4 bases, 4 bases remained unmatched. CDR3 protein: CASSLLGGGADTQYF. In DNA form, the CDR3 reads TGTGCCAGCAGTTTACTGGGCGGGGGGGCAGATACGCAGTATTTT.

This clonotype was counted many times. CDR3 bases: TGTGCCAGCAGCTTAGGGTCGGGGGGAAGAAATGAGCAGTTCTTC. Protein sequence: CASSLGSGGRNEQFF. The J gene is TRBJ2-1, the V gene TRBV7-9; TRBD2 matches at 7 bases. The V and J ends lost 1 base and 7 bases, in that order; junction bases with no gene match: 7. CDR3 size: 15 residues. Germline lookup yields CDR1 SEHNR and CDR2 FQNEAQ (reference sequence).

This clonotype was counted at least ten times. The gene calls are TRBV6-1 and TRBJ1-1; tentative D call: TRBD1 (5 bases). CDR1 is MNHNS and CDR2 is SASEGT in the germline V gene. V lost 8 bases and J lost 3, with 7 bases in between. The CDR3 totals 11 residues. In DNA, the CDR3 is TGTGCCAGCGGGGGGGACACTGAAGCTTTCTTT. Translated, it gives CASGGDTEAFF.

In its sample, this clonotype was seen a few times. The chain is built from TRBV5-6 and TRBJ1-4, with unresolved D. Germline loops: CDR1 SGHDT, CDR2 YYEEEE. The CDR3 is 12 residues long. V gave up 4 bases and J gave up 12 bases, with 13 bases separating them. This chain's CDR3 is CASSLTRTELFF. CDR3 DNA: TGTGCCAGCAGCCTCACCCGGACGGAACTGTTTTTT.

This chain connects TRBV2 to TRBJ1-4; 10 positions match TRBD1. Per germline, CDR1 SNHLY and CDR2 FYNNEI. CDR3 length: 15 amino acids. J gave up 0 bases and V 6 bases, and 1 base lay outside the gene matches. The CDR3 reads CASSGQGATNEKLFF. DNA for the CDR3: TGTGCCAGCAGCGGACAGGGGGCAACTAATGAAAAACTGTTTTTT.

This rearrangement joins TRBV2 to TRBJ2-7, with D maybe TRBD1 (6 bases). The V end lost 7 bases, the J end lost 3 bases, and 7 bases lay between the germline ends. Germline CDR1 and CDR2: SNHLY and FYNNEI. CDR3 length: 11 residues. The CDR3: CASKQGYEQYF. The DNA for the CDR3 is TGTGCCAGCAAACAGGGCTACGAGCAGTACTTC.